This T cell receptor (beta chain) was captured by sequencing in a study of shared clonotypes between healthy human individuals. Study-level findings and limits: Among non-shared clonotypes, generation probabilities were lower than among those shared by all four donors.

To note about this clone: Its target is unknown.

The V segment lost 8 bases and the J segment 8 bases; nucleotides outside the gene matches: 11. The CDR3 covers 14 residues. Germline V gives CDR1 MRHNA, CDR2 SNTAGT. Method: immunoSEQ multiplex PCR; TCRdb's copy keeps in-frame clones and lacks some. The repertoire holds approximately 2.4 million clones, with under 97% as singletons. The origin of this receptor is a man younger than 35 in good health. V usage is TRBV6-4 and J usage is TRBJ2-1; 8 nucleotides align to TRBD2. Sequences were obtained from naive CD4+ T cells sorted from blood. Sample subset: CD45RA+ positively selected. This CDR3 is CASRLRGDYDEQFF. DNA of the CDR3: TGTGCCAGCCGTCTGCGGGGGGATTATGATGAGCAGTTCTTC.